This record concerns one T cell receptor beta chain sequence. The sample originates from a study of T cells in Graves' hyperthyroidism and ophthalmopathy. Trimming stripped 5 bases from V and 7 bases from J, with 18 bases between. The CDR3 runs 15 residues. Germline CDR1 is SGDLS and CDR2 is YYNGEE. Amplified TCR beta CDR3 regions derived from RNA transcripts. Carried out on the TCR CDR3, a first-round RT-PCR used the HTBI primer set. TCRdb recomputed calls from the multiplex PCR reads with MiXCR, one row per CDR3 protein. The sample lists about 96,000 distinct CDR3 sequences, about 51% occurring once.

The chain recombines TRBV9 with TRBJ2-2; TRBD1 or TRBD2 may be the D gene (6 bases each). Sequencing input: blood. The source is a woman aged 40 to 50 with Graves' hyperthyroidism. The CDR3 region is CASRGEGGRFGELFF. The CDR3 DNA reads TGTGCCAGCAGAGGTGAAGGGGGGCGCTTCGGGGAGCTGTTTTTT.